This T cell receptor beta chain was recorded in a study of blood T cell repertoires in COVID-19. Across the study: In each case, the material was cDNA or gDNA derived from T cells, B-cell-depleted T cells, or PBMCs.

Per the germline V gene, CDR1 is GTSNPN and CDR2 is SVGIG (reference sequence). Trimming took 0 bases from V and 5 from J; bases not matched to a gene: 8. This CDR3 is 15 amino acids long. Assay: immunoSEQ multiplex PCR; the TCRdb copy retains only in-frame clones and omits some. The table records hundreds of thousands of clones, roughly 88% of them present only once. This clonotype was obtained from a woman in her thirties with COVID-19, enrolled during active disease. This rearrangement joins TRBV30 to TRBJ2-5, with 8 bases aligning to TRBD2. The sample taken for sequencing was peripheral blood. In DNA form, the CDR3 reads TGTGCCTGGAGTGTACCAGCGGGAGCGGGGGAGACCCAGTACTTC. Translated: CAWSVPAGAGETQYF.